There are a few counts of the clone carrying this T cell receptor (beta chain). Antigen: not known. This record belongs to a study of response to subunit inactivated influenza vaccine. In TCRdb, the RT-PCR reads were re-called with MiXCR into one record per CDR3 protein. Here the sample spans 590,000 or so distinct CDR3 sequences, roughly 15% being singletons. Per germline, CDR1 LGHNA and CDR2 YSLEER. There are 15 residues in the CDR3. Trimming pared 3 bases from V and 4 bases from J, leaving 15 bases between. Study-wide findings and caveats: Authors suggested each seasonal flu vaccination may recruit only limited numbers of new T cells.

The receptor was isolated from a man in his fifties or sixties who received an inactivated influenza vaccine. Sequencing was performed on PBMCs from blood, taken approximately 15 days before vaccination. V gene TRBV4-3 combines with J gene TRBJ1-2; the D is unclear. Here the CDR3 reads CASSQGGRGTYGYTF. The CDR3 DNA reads TGCGCCAGCAGCCAGGGAGGGCGCGGTACCTATGGCTACACCTTC.